The 3 T cell receptor beta chains below all came from one sample that was sequenced in a study of T-cell memory formation after mild COVID-19. TCRdb re-called the 5' RACE reads through MiXCR, storing one row per CDR3 protein. The sample records over 95,000 distinct CDR3 sequences, about a fifth being singletons. Sequencing was carried out using PBMCs or a T cell subset sorted from them (not recorded which). These receptors were collected from a man between 18 and 35 years old who had mild COVID-19 (a few samples of this study predate the infection). Cell type and time point are not known.

The chain joins TRBV5-1 to TRBJ1-2; D remains ambiguous. Trimming took 4 bases from V and 4 from J, leaving 20 bases between them. The CDR3 has 16 residues. From germline, CDR1 is SGHRS and CDR2 YFSETQ. CDR3 coding DNA: TGCGCCAGCAGCCCCCTTGGCAGCCCCCTACCCTATGGCTACACCTTC. This gives the protein CASSPLGSPLPYGYTF. Filled out from reference TRBV5-1 and TRBJ1-2, the complete variable domain reads KAGVTQTPRYLIKTRGQQVTLSCSPISGHRSVSWYQQTPGQGLQFLFEYFSETQRNKGNFPGRFSGRQFSNSRSEMNVSTLELGDSALYLCASSPLGSPLPYGYTFGSGTRLTVV.

V usage is TRBV7-8 and J usage is TRBJ2-3, with 9 bases fitting TRBD2. The CDR3 length is 17 residues. The germline CDR1 and CDR2 sequences are SGHVS and FQNEAQ. V shed 2 bases and J 5 bases; nucleotides not matched to a gene: 11. The CDR3 DNA sequence: TGTGCCAGCAGCTTATGGGGTCTTGCGGGGGGGCGAGATACGCAGTATTTT. It translates to CASSLWGLAGGRDTQYF.

The chain has TRBV9 and TRBJ1-1; D unclear. The CDR3 runs 18 residues. The V end lost 0 bases, the J end lost 6 bases, and 24 bases lay between the germline ends. Germline lookup yields CDR1 SGDLS and CDR2 YYNGEE. CDR3 coding DNA: TGTGCCAGCAGCGTAGAACCTGCCCCTCGTGGAGGCGAGGCTGAAGCTTTCTTT. Translated, it gives CASSVEPAPRGGEAEAFF.